This T cell receptor (beta chain) was documented in a study of beta chain features in type 1 diabetes. About the research overall: All of the samples together had 107,917,701 sorted cells examined.

What was sequenced were expressed TCRB transcripts, since all of the isolated RNA had been reverse transcribed. Millions of reads, on average, came from each naive, central memory and regulatory T cell sample. Using immunoSEQ multiplex PCR, the repertoire was profiled, and TCRdb retains in-frame clones only, with some absent. The table lists hundreds of thousands of clones, 15% to 20% of them singletons, with about 0.02% in the top ten. Central memory, naive, regulatory and stem cell-like memory CD4+ cells were sorted by CD45RO/CCR7/CD25/CD127/CD95/CD27. Sorted populations all had greater than 98% purity. The germline CDR1 and CDR2 sequences are SGHRS and YFSETQ. The CDR3 totals 17 residues. The V end was cut by 0 bases, the J end by 0 bases, with 13 bases between.

The chain employs TRBV5-1 and TRBJ1-3; D may be TRBD1 (5 bases). This clonotype originated in a woman between 18 and 30 years old in good health. The sequencing sample was made of naive CD4+ T cells from blood. Written as DNA, the CDR3 is TGCGCCAGCAGCTTGGGGGAACAGGAATACTCTGGAAACACCATATATTTT. It encodes CASSLGEQEYSGNTIYF.